This T cell receptor (beta chain) was captured by sequencing in a study of control samples from healthy donors and cancer patients. Here immunoSEQ multiplex PCR was the method, and the copy in TCRdb shows in-frame clones only, minus some. The sample holds about 120,000 clones, 85% to 95% seen once. The clonotype was recovered from a man between 50 and 59 years old with head and neck cancer. Material for sequencing was PBMCs.

The CDR3 protein is CASSTYTGGPYYEQYF. The CDR3 nucleotides read TGCGCCAGCAGCACCTACACGGGTGGACCGTACTACGAGCAGTACTTC. The genes are TRBV5-1 and TRBJ2-7; D is undetermined. The CDR3 sequence is 16 residues long. V was trimmed by 4 bases and J by 3 bases, leaving 20 bases between them. Germline V gives CDR1 SGHRS, CDR2 YFSETQ.